One T cell receptor (beta chain) is described in this entry. Its antigen is as yet unknown. TCRdb independently ran MiXCR on the reads; one entry per CDR3 protein. The table includes approximately 630,000 distinct CDR3 sequences, roughly a quarter detected once. These data are taken from a study of T cell repertoires in cytomegalovirus infection. General study results and limits: CMV carriers having the relevant HLA were flagged by cumulative public TCR beta family frequency. HLA-C-restricted, CMV-specific TCR beta clonotypes were dominant ex vivo.

V dropped 4 bases and J dropped 15 bases, with 13 bases sitting between them. Germline V CDR1 and CDR2: MGHRA, YSYEKL. The CDR3 loop spans 12 amino acids. The TCR comes from a human donor in good health (CMV status not recorded). Some clones in this sample may be carry-over from other donors' samples. Input material: CD8+ T cells from PBMCs. This chain uses TRBV4-1 with TRBJ1-6, with D perhaps matching TRBD1 (6 bases). CDR3 sequence: CASSRDTEILHF. For the CDR3, the DNA is TGCGCCAGCAGCCGGGACACAGAAATCCTCCACTTT.